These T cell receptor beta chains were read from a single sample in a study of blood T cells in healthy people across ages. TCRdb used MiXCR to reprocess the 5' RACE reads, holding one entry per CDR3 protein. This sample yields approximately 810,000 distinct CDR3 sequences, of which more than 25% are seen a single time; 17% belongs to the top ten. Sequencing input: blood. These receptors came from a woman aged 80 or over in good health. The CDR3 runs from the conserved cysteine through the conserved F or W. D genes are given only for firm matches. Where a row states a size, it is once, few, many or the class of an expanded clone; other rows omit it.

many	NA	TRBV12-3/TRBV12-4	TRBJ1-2	CASSGTPSGGYTF	TGTGCCAGCAGTGGGACACCGTCTGGGGGCTACACCTTC
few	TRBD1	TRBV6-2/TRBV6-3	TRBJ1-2	CASSRTGINYGYTF	TGTGCCAGCAGTCGGACAGGGATCAACTATGGCTACACCTTC
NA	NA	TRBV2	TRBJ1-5	CASTVAGLSNQPQHF	TGTGCCAGCACGGTAGCGGGGCTTAGCAATCAGCCCCAGCATTTT
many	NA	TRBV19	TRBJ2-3	CASSIWAQRRADTQYF	TGTGCCAGTAGTATATGGGCTCAAAGAAGGGCAGATACGCAGTATTTT
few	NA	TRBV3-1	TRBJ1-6	CASSHQDLRANSPLHF	TGTGCCAGCAGCCATCAGGACTTAAGGGCTAATTCACCCCTCCACTTT
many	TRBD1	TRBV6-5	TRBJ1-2	CASSFSGQGGYGYTF	TGTGCCAGCAGTTTTTCCGGACAGGGTGGATATGGCTACACCTTC
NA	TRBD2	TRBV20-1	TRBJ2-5	CSASGPRTSGKFNEQYF	TGCAGTGCTTCTGGGCCACGGACTAGCGGGAAATTCAATGAGCAGTACTTC
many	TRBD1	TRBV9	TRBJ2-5	CASSKTGYGAQETQYF	TGTGCCAGCAGCAAGACAGGGTATGGAGCCCAAGAGACCCAGTACTTC
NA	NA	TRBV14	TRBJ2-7	CASSQDSQGFYEQYF	TGTGCCAGCAGCCAAGATTCCCAGGGCTTCTACGAGCAGTACTTC
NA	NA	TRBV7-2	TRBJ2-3	CASSATRGDTQYF	TGTGCCAGCAGTGCGACTAGGGGAGATACGCAGTATTTT
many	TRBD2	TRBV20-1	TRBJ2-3	CSAREFILTSGVTDTQYF	TGCAGTGCTAGAGAGTTCATCTTGACTAGCGGAGTCACAGATACGCAGTATTTT
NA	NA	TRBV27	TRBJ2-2	CASSLRRMNTGELFF	TGTGCCAGCAGTTTAAGGCGGATGAACACCGGGGAGCTGTTTTTT
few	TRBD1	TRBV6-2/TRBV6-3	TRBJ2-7	CASSRGPSYNEQYF	TGTGCCAGCAGTAGGGGGCCCTCCTACAATGAGCAGTACTTC
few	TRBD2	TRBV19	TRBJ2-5	CASSPRRLAGGQETQYF	TGTGCCAGTAGTCCTCGTCGACTAGCGGGGGGACAAGAGACCCAGTACTTC
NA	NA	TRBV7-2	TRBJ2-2	CTSSLAPGGGTGELFF	TGTACCAGCAGCTTAGCACCCGGAGGAGGCACCGGGGAGCTGTTTTTT
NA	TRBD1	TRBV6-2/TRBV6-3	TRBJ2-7	CASSYGQGAHEQYF	TGTGCCAGCAGTTATGGACAGGGGGCCCACGAGCAGTACTTC
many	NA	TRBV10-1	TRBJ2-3	CASSDLQGSIRDTQYF	TGCGCCAGCAGTGACCTACAGGGTTCAATCAGAGATACGCAGTATTTT
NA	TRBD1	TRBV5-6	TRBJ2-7	CASSPGTGLEQYF	TGTGCCAGCAGCCCCGGGACAGGGCTCGAGCAGTACTTC
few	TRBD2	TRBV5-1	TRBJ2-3	CASSLPSGGHDTQYF	TGCGCCAGCAGCTTGCCTTCGGGGGGGCACGATACGCAGTATTTT
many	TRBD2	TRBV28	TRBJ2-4	CASSLGGENIQYF	TGTGCCAGCAGTTTAGGGGGGGAAAACATTCAGTACTTC
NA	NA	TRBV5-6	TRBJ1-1	CASSLATGMGEAFF	TGTGCCAGCAGCTTGGCCACAGGGATGGGTGAAGCTTTCTTT
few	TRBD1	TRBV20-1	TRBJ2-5	CSAVGTGEFWGETRYF	TGCAGTGCTGTCGGGACAGGGGAATTTTGGGGAGAGACCCGGTACTTC
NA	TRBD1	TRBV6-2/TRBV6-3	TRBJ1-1	CVSSYQPRGRRNTEAFF	TGTGTCAGCAGTTACCAGCCCAGGGGGCGCCGGAACACTGAAGCTTTCTTT
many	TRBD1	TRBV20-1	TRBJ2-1	CSAKGQATSYNEQFF	TGCAGTGCCAAAGGACAGGCGACATCCTACAATGAGCAGTTCTTC
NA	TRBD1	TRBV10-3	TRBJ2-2	CAISTTGGNTGGLFF	TGTGCCATCAGTACGACAGGGGGTAACACCGGGGGGCTGTTTTTT
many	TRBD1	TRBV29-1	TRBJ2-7	CSVVAGGFSEQYF	TGCAGCGTTGTCGCAGGGGGCTTTAGCGAGCAGTACTTC
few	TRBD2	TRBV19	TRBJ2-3	CASMDGGTSGGDTQYF	TGTGCCAGTATGGATGGAGGGACTAGCGGGGGGGATACGCAGTATTTT
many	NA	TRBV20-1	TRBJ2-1	CSATDYRGDEQFF	TGCAGTGCTACGGACTACCGTGGCGATGAGCAGTTCTTC
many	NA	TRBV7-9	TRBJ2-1	CASTPWYGEQFF	TGTGCCAGCACCCCGTGGTACGGTGAGCAGTTCTTC
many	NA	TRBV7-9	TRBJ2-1	CASSFGTPYNEQFF	TGTGCCAGCAGCTTCGGGACACCATACAATGAGCAGTTCTTC
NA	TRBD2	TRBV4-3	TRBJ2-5	CASSQGGGGAGNEQYF	TGCGCCAGCAGCCAAGGCGGCGGGGGGGCCGGCAATGAGCAGTACTTC
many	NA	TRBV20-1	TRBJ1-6	CSARDQGSGSPLHF	TGCAGTGCTAGGGACCAGGGATCTGGGTCACCCCTCCACTTT
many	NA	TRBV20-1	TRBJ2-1	CSATGETGMNEQFF	TGCAGTGCCACGGGGGAAACAGGGATGAATGAGCAGTTCTTC
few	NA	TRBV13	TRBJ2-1	CASSLGTGLANEQFF	TGTGCCAGCAGCTTAGGTACAGGGTTGGCGAATGAGCAGTTCTTC
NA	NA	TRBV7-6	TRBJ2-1	CASSSGWGHNEQFF	TGTGCCAGCAGCTCAGGGTGGGGGCACAATGAGCAGTTCTTC
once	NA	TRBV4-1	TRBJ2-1	CASSQGLRNGEQFF	TGCGCCAGCAGCCAAGGACTTCGGAACGGGGAGCAGTTCTTC
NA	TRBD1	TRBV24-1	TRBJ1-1	CATSEGQGNTEAFF	TGTGCCACCAGTGAGGGACAGGGGAACACTGAAGCTTTCTTT
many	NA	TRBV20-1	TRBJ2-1	CSARKPTGHGNEQFF	TGCAGTGCTAGAAAGCCCACAGGACATGGGAATGAGCAGTTCTTC
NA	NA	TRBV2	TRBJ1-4	CASTPPTDNEKLFF	TGTGCCAGCACTCCCCCCACTGATAATGAAAAACTGTTTTTT
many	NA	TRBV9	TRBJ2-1	CASSPHLGSYNEQFF	TGTGCCAGCAGCCCCCATCTTGGCTCCTACAATGAGCAGTTCTTC
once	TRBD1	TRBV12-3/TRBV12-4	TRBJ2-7	CASNRQGSSYEQYF	TGTGCCAGCAATCGACAGGGGAGCTCCTACGAGCAGTACTTC
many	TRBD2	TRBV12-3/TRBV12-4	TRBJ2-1	CASRDAGTKQFF	TGTGCCAGCAGGGACGCCGGGACTAAGCAGTTCTTC
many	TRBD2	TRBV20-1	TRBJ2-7	CSAETLPGLASPYEQYF	TGCAGTGCTGAGACCCTGCCGGGACTAGCGTCTCCCTACGAGCAGTACTTC
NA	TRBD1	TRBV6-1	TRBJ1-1	CASSTGGQKGEAFF	TGTGCCAGCAGTACAGGGGGCCAAAAGGGTGAAGCTTTCTTT
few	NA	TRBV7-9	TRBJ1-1	CASSPVSTENTEAFF	TGTGCCAGCAGCCCAGTTTCCACAGAGAACACTGAAGCTTTCTTT
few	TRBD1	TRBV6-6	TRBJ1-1	CASSATDRGNGEAFF	TGTGCCAGCAGCGCTACGGACAGGGGGAATGGTGAAGCTTTCTTT
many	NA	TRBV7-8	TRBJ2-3	CASSLQAPGAQYF	TGTGCCAGCAGCTTACAAGCTCCGGGGGCGCAGTATTTT
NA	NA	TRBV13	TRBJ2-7	CASSFGGISGEQYF	TGTGCCAGCAGTTTTGGGGGTATATCGGGAGAGCAGTACTTC
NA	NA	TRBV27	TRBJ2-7	CASRATEAVDEQYF	TGTGCCAGCAGGGCGACAGAGGCGGTCGACGAGCAGTACTTC
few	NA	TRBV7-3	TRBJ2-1	CASSRTVDNEQFF	TGTGCCAGCAGCCGGACAGTCGACAATGAGCAGTTCTTC
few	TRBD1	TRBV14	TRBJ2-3	CASSHTGATTTTDTQYF	TGTGCCAGCAGCCATACAGGGGCGACTACTACCACAGATACGCAGTATTTT
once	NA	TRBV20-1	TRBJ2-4	CSASPGRYAKEDIQYF	TGCAGTGCTAGCCCGGGACGGTATGCTAAAGAAGACATTCAGTACTTC
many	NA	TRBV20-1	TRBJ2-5	CSAQRTVQETQYF	TGCAGTGCCCAACGGACTGTTCAAGAGACCCAGTACTTC
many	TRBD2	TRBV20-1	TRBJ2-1	CSARGLAGGIYNEQFF	TGCAGTGCTCGGGGACTAGCGGGGGGGATCTACAATGAGCAGTTCTTC
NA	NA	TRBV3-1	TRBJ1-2	CASSSTAAGGYTF	TGTGCCAGCAGTTCGACAGCGGCGGGAGGCTACACCTTC
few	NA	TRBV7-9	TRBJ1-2	CASSLATPVYGYTF	TGTGCCAGCAGCTTAGCCACCCCGGTCTATGGCTACACCTTC
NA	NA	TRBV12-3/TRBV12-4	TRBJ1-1	CASSLSQANTEAFF	TGTGCCAGCAGTTTAAGCCAGGCGAACACTGAAGCTTTCTTT